Here is one T cell receptor (beta chain) with its context. Its target is unknown. In the PCR, 60 Vbeta and 13 Jbeta primers were used. The repertoire was sequenced with immunoSEQ multiplex PCR; TCRdb's copy has only in-frame clones and lacks some. This sample has 200,000 to 250,000 clones; almost 80% occur once, and the top ten carry around 4%. The sample originates from a study of cytomegalovirus exposure and HLA in healthy donors. Study-level points and caveats: Reports indicate that TCR beta sequences accurately predicted the HLA-A and HLA-B alleles of most subjects.

Sequencing was done on a sample of PBMCs. This TCR came from a male donor in good health and CMV-seronegative.

The CDR3 nucleotides are TGTGCCAGCAGCCAAGAGGGTCCGAGGGAGACCCAGTACTTC. Its protein is CASSQEGPRETQYF. The J gene is TRBJ2-5, the V gene TRBV14; D gene unclear. V was trimmed by 0 bases and J by 5 bases, leaving 10 bases between them. CDR3 length: 14 amino acids. The germline V gene has CDR1 SGHDN and CDR2 FVKESK.